This record looks at one T cell receptor (beta chain) sequence and its context. Its antigen remains unidentified. No base quality values were provided; no much bigger clone lies one nucleotide off. The data stem from a study of lymphopenia after photon versus proton radiotherapy (dated by TCRdb to between 2018 and 2021). Concerning the study at large: Photon and proton radiation therapy were compared by the study for their immunological effects in patients with gastrointestinal tumors who developed high-grade lymphopenia. The cohort included over 15 patients with gastrointestinal tumors who developed lymphopenia after receiving either photon or proton therapy. The study was designed to characterize how the impact on the immune system differs between the two radiation modalities.

The V end loses 8 bases and the J end loses 3 bases, and a stretch of 12 bases separates them. CDR1 and CDR2 (SGHTA, FQGTGA) derive from the germline V gene. The CDR3 has 13 amino acids, counting the end cysteine and phenylalanine. The DNA shown is the 39-base CDR3, in frame from base 1. Library preparation was by the immunoSEQ multiplex PCR assay. T cell repertoires were profiled with deep sequencing of rearranged TCR beta loci together with multiparametric flow cytometry. What TCRdb holds here is the immuneACCESS table cut down to in-frame rearrangements. Part of the clones is not present; checked against another copy, under half of the missing clones reflect an unresolved V gene, and the others are unexplained. The sample yields 65,000 or so clones; 75% to 90% were counted once. The ten largest make up 9.5% to 15% of the sample. Results and caveats for the whole study, not just this receptor: Once the lymphocyte count had reached its nadir, the repertoires of photon-treated patients showed oligoclonal expansion, particularly of CD8+ Temra cells, and this expansion drove the decline in diversity. The survival association was assessed only in patients who died, and better survival with proton therapy was presented by the authors as a possibility rather than a demonstrated result. Proton-treated patients stayed relatively stable during treatment, while photon-treated patients lost naive T cells and TCR diversity and gained effector/memory populations. Across the cohort, an inverse correlation was found between a larger post-nadir drop in TCR diversity and overall survival time among patients who died.

The source material was peripheral blood, sampled from a patient treated with proton-based radiotherapy. The receptor comes from a man older than 75 with esophageal cancer. The chain links TRBV7-3 with TRBJ2-3; the D gene remains uncertain. CDR3 loop: CASGLIGTDTQYF. The nucleotide sequence is given as TGTGCCAGCGGCCTGATCGGGACAGATACGCAGTATTTT.